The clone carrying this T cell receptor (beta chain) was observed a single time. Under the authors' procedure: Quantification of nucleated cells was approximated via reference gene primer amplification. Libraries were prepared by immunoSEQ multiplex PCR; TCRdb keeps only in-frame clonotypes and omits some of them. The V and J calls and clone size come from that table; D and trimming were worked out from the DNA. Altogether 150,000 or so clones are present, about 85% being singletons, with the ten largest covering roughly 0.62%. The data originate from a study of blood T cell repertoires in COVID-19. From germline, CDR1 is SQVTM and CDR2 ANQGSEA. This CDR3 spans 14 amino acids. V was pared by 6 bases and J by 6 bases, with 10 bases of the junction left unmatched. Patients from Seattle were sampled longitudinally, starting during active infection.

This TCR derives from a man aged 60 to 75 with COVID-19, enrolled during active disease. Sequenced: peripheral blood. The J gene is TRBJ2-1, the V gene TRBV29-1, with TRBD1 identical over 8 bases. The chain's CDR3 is CSVDGQGSINEQFF. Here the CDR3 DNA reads TGCAGCGTCGATGGACAGGGCTCGATCAATGAGCAGTTCTTC.